Following are 26 T cell receptor beta chains from one sample sequenced in a study of glioma-infiltrating T cells (dated by TCRdb to about 2016). Sequencing used an Illumina MiSeq. TCR alpha and beta CDR3 regions were amplified with the iRepertoire nested amplicon-rescue multiplex PCR (arm-PCR) platform from RNA. Using fastp trimming at Q25 and MiXCR clonotype assembly, TCRdb reanalyzed the public sequencing data and kept in-frame beta chains. Rows are combined by CDR3 protein, so each entry shows the most common genes and DNA. For this sample the table gives 150,000 to 200,000 distinct CDR3 sequences, of which around 45% were detected only once. Clones ranked in the top ten supply roughly 5.4% of the sample. The sequenced material came from glioma tissue, nonneoplastic brain tissue, or PBMCs (not recorded which). The receptor set was obtained from a human donor with low-grade glioma or glioblastoma, undergoing nonglioma brain surgery, or in good health (not recorded which).

At least ten counts were recorded for this clonotype. CDR3 sequence: CASSQGEGLYNEQFF. CDR3 nucleotides: TGTGCCAGCAGCCAAGGCGAGGGACTCTACAATGAGCAGTTCTTC. This chain links TRBV3-1 with TRBJ2-1; D possibly corresponds to TRBD2 (6 bases). The V end lost 1 base, the J end lost 3 bases, and 10 bases lay between the germline ends. The CDR3 runs to 15 residues. Germline CDR1 LGHDT, CDR2 YNNKEL (reference sequence).

This clonotype was seen ten or more times. This sequence joins TRBV5-1 and TRBJ2-1, with TRBD2 as a possible D gene (5 bases). Germline V lookup: CDR1 SGHRS, CDR2 YFSETQ. V was cut by 0 bases and J by 6 bases, with 16 bases left in between. This CDR3 spans 16 amino acids. DNA for the CDR3: TGCGCCAGCAGCTTGGAAGGGAGTTGGCTTGGCAATGAGCAGTTCTTC. It codes for CASSLEGSWLGNEQFF.

J is TRBJ1-3 and V is TRBV6-2 or TRBV6-3; possible D gene TRBD1, 5 bases. With 6 bases removed from V and 4 bases from J, the gap between germline ends came to 22 bases. Germline V gene lookup returns CDR1 MNHEY and CDR2 SVGEGT. This CDR3 contains 17 residues. In nucleotides, the CDR3 is TGTGCCAGCAGACCCGGCTACAGGAGCATCAGCGGAAACACCATATATTTT. This encodes CASRPGYRSISGNTIYF.

This clonotype was seen a few times. Here the CDR3 DNA reads TGCAGCGTTGAAGAAGCGGGGCAAGGCTACACCTTC. The encoded protein is CSVEEAGQGYTF. The chain has TRBV29-1 and TRBJ1-2, with D maybe TRBD1 (5 bases). V was trimmed by 0 bases and J by 8 bases, leaving 10 bases between them. The germline V gene encodes CDR1 SQVTM and CDR2 ANQGSEA. The CDR3 runs to 12 residues.

The chain combines TRBV7-9 with TRBJ1-1; D is perhaps TRBD1 (6 bases). This CDR3 spans 14 amino acids. V was trimmed by 5 bases and J by 7 bases, leaving 17 bases between them. Germline loops: CDR1 SEHNR, CDR2 FQNEAQ (reference sequence). The CDR3 reads CASSLVTGLNEAFF. CDR3 bases: TGTGCCAGCAGCCTAGTGACAGGTCTTAATGAAGCTTTCTTT.

This clonotype was counted ten times or more. V gene TRBV6-1 combines with J gene TRBJ2-5; TRBD1 matches 8 bases. This CDR3 spans 15 amino acids. Unmatched junction bases numbered 11, after V lost 6 bases and J lost 5 bases. Germline V CDR1 and CDR2: MNHNS, SASEGT. The DNA of the CDR3 is TGTGCCAGCAGCCGAATGACAGGGGCGTTGGAGACCCAGTACTTC. Protein: CASSRMTGALETQYF.

This clonotype was seen a few times. The chain uses TRBV29-1 and TRBJ2-5, with 8 bases fitting TRBD1. Losses at the gene ends were 3 bases for V and 5 bases for J; bases not matched to a gene: 11. The CDR3 runs to 15 residues. CDR1 SQVTM and CDR2 ANQGSEA come from the germline V gene. The CDR3 spells CSVDRTGRLGETQYF. The CDR3 nucleotides read TGCAGCGTTGATAGGACAGGGCGTTTGGGGGAGACCCAGTACTTC.

The rearrangement links TRBV20-1 to TRBJ1-2; tentatively, D is TRBD1 (5 bases). This CDR3 spans 13 amino acids. Per the germline V gene, CDR1 is DFQATT and CDR2 is SNEGSKA (reference sequence). Trimming took off 6 bases at V and 4 bases at J, with 15 bases between the two ends. CDR3 nucleotide sequence: TGCAGTGCCGGGGGGGGTCCCGCCTATGGCTACACCTTC. This gives the protein CSAGGGPAYGYTF.

This clonotype occurred many times. V is TRBV28 and J is TRBJ2-5; 7 bases fit TRBD2. The CDR3 runs to 15 residues. The V and J ends lost 4 bases and 1 base, in that order; junction bases with no gene match: 6. The germline V gene has CDR1 MDHEN and CDR2 SYDVKM. DNA of the CDR3: TGTGCCAGCAGTTCCCCCTCGGGGGGCCAAGAGACCCAGTACTTC. This sequence encodes CASSSPSGGQETQYF.

In the case of this clonotype: This sequence may be a read error, since a much larger clone differs from it by one base. This chain joins TRBV6-6 and TRBJ2-1; a possible D gene is TRBD1 (5 bases). CDR1 and CDR2 (germline): MNHNY, SVGAGI (reference sequence). The CDR3 sequence is 12 residues long. The CDR3 DNA reads TGTGCCAGCAGTTCCAGGGTTGCTGAGAAGTTCTTC. Its translation is CASSSRVAEKFF.

Remarks on this clonotype: A much larger clonotype is one base distant, so this may be a read error. The chain employs TRBV19 and TRBJ2-3, with D hard to call. This CDR3 spans 12 amino acids. Germline values: CDR1 LNHDA, CDR2 SQIVND (reference sequence). Trimming cost V 6 bases and J 4 bases, with 8 bases left between them. CDR3 sequence (DNA): TGTGCCAGTAGACTCCAGTCAGATACGCAGTATTTT. Protein sequence: CASRLQSDTQYF.

V is TRBV3-1 and J is TRBJ1-2; 9 bases are a match to TRBD1. CDR1 LGHDT and CDR2 YNNKEL come from the germline V gene (reference sequence). V gave up 6 bases and J gave up 7 bases; unmatched junction bases: 12. CDR3 size: 15 residues. CDR3 sequence: CASRPSPGQGGGYTF. The CDR3 coding sequence is TGTGCCAGCAGACCGTCTCCGGGACAGGGAGGTGGCTACACCTTC.

This clonotype was observed a single time. The chain uses TRBV27 and TRBJ2-7, with TRBD2 matching over 10 bases. Unmatched junction bases numbered 7, after V lost 5 bases and J lost 12 bases. The CDR3 has 12 amino acids. The germline gives CDR1 MNHEY, CDR2 SMNVEV (reference sequence). The CDR3 region has the DNA TGTGCCAGCAGTCTCTTAGCGGGAGGTCTGTACTTC. Amino acid sequence: CASSLLAGGLYF.

This clonotype appeared a few times. This may arise from a read error, as a much more abundant clone is one base away. The chain is built from TRBV20-1 and TRBJ2-1; D is ambiguous. The germline V gene encodes CDR1 DFQATT and CDR2 SNEGSKA (reference sequence). The CDR3 is 15 residues long. V lost 1 base and J lost 7, with 17 bases in between. CDR3 loop: CSARVWLENENEQFF. The CDR3, as DNA: TGCAGTGCTAGAGTTTGGCTAGAGAACGAGAATGAGCAGTTCTTC.

A note on this clonotype: A junction boundary mismatches the germline segment, possibly from a read error. This rearrangement joins TRBV4-1 to TRBJ2-2; 10 bases are a match to TRBD1. The CDR3 has 15 amino acids. Per germline, CDR1 MGHRA and CDR2 YSYEKL. DNA of the CDR3: TGCGCCAGTAGCCAGGGACAGGGGCCGATCGGGGAGCTGTTTTTT. It translates to CASSQGQGPIGELFF.

This clonotype occurred once. The chain employs TRBV6-2 or TRBV6-3 and TRBJ1-5; D perhaps matches TRBD1 (5 bases). Deletions cut 5 bases from V and 5 bases from J, with 16 bases between. Germline-derived CDR1 and CDR2 are MNHEY and SVGEGT. The CDR3 loop spans 15 amino acids. The CDR3 DNA follows: TGTGCCAGCAGTCCTGACCCAGGGCCGGATCAGCCCCAGCATTTT. As protein: CASSPDPGPDQPQHF.

This chain uses TRBV2 with TRBJ2-5, with 7 bases aligning to TRBD2. V dropped 7 bases and J dropped 4; count of bases not matched to a gene: 6. This CDR3 is built from 13 residues. From germline, CDR1 is SNHLY and CDR2 FYNNEI. The CDR3 reads CASMRERGETQYF. The CDR3 DNA reads as TGTGCCAGCATGCGGGAGCGAGGAGAGACCCAGTACTTC.

The table lists this clonotype with many counts. The chain links TRBV6-6 to TRBJ2-7; D uncertain. In germline, CDR1 is MNHNY, CDR2 SVGAGI (reference sequence). V was shortened by 2 bases and J by 5 bases, with 4 bases between the two germline ends. The CDR3 sequence is 11 residues long. CDR3 sequence: CASSYPNEQYF. Here the CDR3 DNA reads TGTGCCAGCAGTTACCCCAACGAGCAGTACTTC.

This chain connects TRBV29-1 to TRBJ1-5; possible D gene TRBD1, 6 bases. The CDR3 length is 15 residues. The ends were cut back, 6 bases at V and 3 bases at J, with 18 bases in the middle. Per the germline V gene, CDR1 is SQVTM and CDR2 is ANQGSEA. The CDR3, as DNA: TGCAGCGTCTCCCTGGGTGGACAGACCAATCAGCCCCAGCATTTT. Residues: CSVSLGGQTNQPQHF.

The chain employs TRBV18 and TRBJ2-1; D perhaps matches TRBD2 (5 bases). Trimming removed 3 bases at V and 8 bases at J, with 11 bases between. The germline gives CDR1 KGHSH, CDR2 LQKENI. The length of the CDR3 is 13 residues. CDR3 coding DNA: TGTGCCAGCTCACCCGGACTTTTCGATGAGCAGTTCTTC. It encodes CASSPGLFDEQFF. The entire variable domain, with the rest obtained from reference TRBV18 and TRBJ2-1, is as follows: NAGVMQNPRHLVRRRGQEARLRCSPMKGHSHVYWYRQLPEEGLKFMVYLQKENIIDESGMPKERFSAEFPKEGPSILRIQQVVRGDSAAYFCASSPGLFDEQFFGPGTRLTVL.

With regard to this clonotype: Possible read error: a much larger clone is one base away. J is TRBJ2-1 and V is TRBV12-3 or TRBV12-4; tentatively, D is TRBD1 (6 bases). Trimming shortened V by 7 bases and J by 0 bases, and 10 bases separated the two germline ends. This CDR3 is 14 amino acids long. CDR3 bases: TGTGCCAGCACCTTGGACAGCTCCTACAATGAGCAGTTCTTC. Translation gives CASTLDSSYNEQFF.

A few counts support this clonotype. The chain employs TRBV2 and TRBJ1-4; D not certain. There are 13 residues in the CDR3. Trimming took off 7 bases at V and 6 bases at J, with 12 bases between the two ends. CDR1 SNHLY and CDR2 FYNNEI come from the germline V gene. Written as DNA, the CDR3 is TGTGCCAGCAACGCTACTCCCTATGAAAAACTGTTTTTT. It yields the protein CASNATPYEKLFF.

Comment on this clonotype: With a much larger clone just one base away, this may be a read error. V is TRBV28 and J is TRBJ1-2; D may be TRBD1 (5 bases). Trimming left V 10 bases short and J 8 bases short, with 23 bases between. The CDR3 is made up of 14 amino acids. CDR1 is MDHEN and CDR2 is SYDVKM in the germline V gene. In DNA, the CDR3 is TGTGCCACCACGTACATGGCGGGACCTGGAGGCTACACCTTC. Translation gives CATTYMAGPGGYTF.

In this sample, this clonotype turned up many times. The chain combines TRBV24-1 with TRBJ2-3; tentatively, D is TRBD1 (6 bases). Trimming pared 7 bases from V and 6 bases from J, leaving 13 bases between. The CDR3 is 13 residues long. The V gene's germline CDR1 is KGHDR and CDR2 SFDVKD. The CDR3 nucleotides are TGTGCCACCAGGAGGACAGAGAAGGATACGCAGTATTTT. The encoded protein is CATRRTEKDTQYF.

About this clonotype: This may be a read error, as it is one base from a much larger clone. The V and J genes are TRBV7-9 and TRBJ1-1, with D unclear. The CDR3 consists of 14 residues. V was shortened by 11 bases and J by 1 base, with 17 bases between the two germline ends. CDR1 SEHNR and CDR2 FQNEAQ come from the germline V gene (reference sequence). In DNA form, the CDR3 reads TGTGCCGGCACCTCATGGGGAGAGAACACTGAAGCTTTCTTT. This gives the protein CAGTSWGENTEAFF.

The chain carries TRBV5-8 and TRBJ2-1; possible D gene TRBD1, 6 bases. V was trimmed by 1 base and J by 2 bases, leaving 16 bases between them. Germline loops: CDR1 SGHTS, CDR2 YDEGEE. CDR3 length: 17 residues. DNA of the CDR3: TGTGCCAGCAGCTTGAGGGGGACCACCAGAACCTACAATGAGCAGTTCTTC. It is translated as CASSLRGTTRTYNEQFF. Filled out from reference TRBV5-8 and TRBJ2-1, the complete variable domain reads EAGVTQSPTHLIKTRGQQATLRCSPISGHTSVYWYQQALGLGLQFLLWYDEGEERNRGNFPPRFSGRQFPNYSSELNVNALELEDSALYLCASSLRGTTRTYNEQFFGPGTRLTVL.